This entry lists 17 T cell receptor beta chains sequenced from one sample in a study of early T cells in non-severe SARS-CoV-2 infection. TCRdb recomputed calls from the 5' RACE reads with MiXCR, one row per CDR3 protein. The data show roughly 100,000 distinct CDR3 sequences, about an eighth seen once. Sequenced material: whole blood. All receptors derive from an adult who was a healthcare worker with PCR-confirmed SARS-CoV-2 infection or an uninfected control (not recorded which).

This clonotype was seen more than once but under ten times. J is TRBJ2-4 and V is TRBV6-6; TRBD1 is a possible D gene (6 bases). This CDR3 is 9 amino acids long. The V end lost 8 bases, the J end lost 14 bases, and 10 bases lay between the germline ends. CDR1 and CDR2 from the germline V gene are MNHNY and SVGAGI (reference sequence). CDR3 loop: CASPGDEYF. In nucleotides, the CDR3 is TGTGCCAGCCCAGGGGATGAGTACTTC.

This clonotype was counted many times. The V gene is TRBV28, the J gene TRBJ2-5, with D tentatively TRBD1 (6 bases). Trimming took off 5 bases at V and 2 bases at J, with 12 bases between the two ends. This CDR3 region has 14 residues. In germline, CDR1 is MDHEN, CDR2 SYDVKM. The CDR3 DNA reads as TGTGCCAGCAGTATAGGACAGAATCAAGAGACCCAGTACTTC. This translates into CASSIGQNQETQYF. The full variable domain, its missing parts supplied by reference TRBV28 and TRBJ2-5, is DVKVTQSSRYLVKRTGEKVFLECVQDMDHENMFWYRQDPGLGLRLIYFSYDVKMKEKGDIPEGYSVSREKKERFSLILESASTNQTSMYLCASSIGQNQETQYFGPGTRLLVL.

This clonotype has more than one count but fewer than ten. This chain joins TRBV6-2 or TRBV6-3 and TRBJ2-7; 7 nucleotides align to TRBD1. The ends lost 6 bases at V and 7 bases at J; junction bases unmatched: 12. CDR1 MNHEY and CDR2 SVGEGT come from the germline V gene. This CDR3 comprises 14 residues. The CDR3 is CASSRDRVGKEQYF. DNA for the CDR3: TGTGCCAGCAGCCGAGACAGGGTCGGAAAGGAGCAGTACTTC.

At least ten counts were recorded for this clonotype. The genes are TRBV30 and TRBJ2-6; D perhaps matches TRBD1 (5 bases). With 1 base removed from V and 2 bases from J, the gap between germline ends came to 12 bases. The germline CDR1 and CDR2 sequences are GTSNPN and SVGIG (reference sequence). The CDR3 consists of 16 residues. The CDR3 here is CAWSGIAGTGANVLTF. In DNA, the CDR3 is TGTGCCTGGAGTGGAATCGCAGGGACTGGGGCCAACGTCCTGACTTTC.

This clonotype was picked up many times. V and J are TRBV20-1 and TRBJ2-2; maybe TRBD2 (5 bases). The CDR3 covers 15 residues. Germline V gene lookup returns CDR1 DFQATT and CDR2 SNEGSKA (reference sequence). Deletions cut 2 bases from V and 4 bases from J, with 14 bases between. CDR3 loop: CSARPRGLPTGELFF. The CDR3, as DNA: TGCAGTGCTAGACCCCGCGGACTGCCCACCGGGGAGCTGTTTTTT.

This clonotype was picked up many times. The chain uses TRBV6-6 and TRBJ2-2; TRBD2 matches at 9 bases. The CDR3 runs 16 residues. Germline trimming cut 2 bases from V and 5 bases from J; bases unmatched to any gene: 6. Per the germline V gene, CDR1 is MNHNY and CDR2 is SVGAGI (reference sequence). CDR3: CASSYVLAGDTGELFF. In DNA form, the CDR3 reads TGTGCCAGCAGTTACGTATTAGCGGGAGATACCGGGGAGCTGTTTTTT.

There are a few counts of this clonotype. This sequence joins TRBV5-1 and TRBJ2-3; D is perhaps TRBD1 (7 bases). The V gene's germline CDR1 is SGHRS and CDR2 YFSETQ. Trimming removed 0 bases from V and 4 bases from J, with 12 bases in between. The CDR3 loop spans 15 amino acids. For the CDR3, the DNA is TGCGCCAGCAGCTTGGGACAGGGAGGAGCAGATACGCAGTATTTT. Amino acids: CASSLGQGGADTQYF.

This clonotype was detected many times. The J gene is TRBJ2-1, the V gene TRBV24-1, with 7 bases that match TRBD2. The germline CDR1 and CDR2 sequences are KGHDR and SFDVKD. The ends lost 0 bases at V and 1 base at J; junction bases unmatched: 5. This CDR3 comprises 17 residues. CDR3 sequence reads: CATSDLGDGRSYNEQFF. DNA of the CDR3: TGTGCCACCAGTGATTTGGGTGACGGGAGGTCCTACAATGAGCAGTTCTTC.

The chain employs TRBV5-1 and TRBJ1-2, with D possibly TRBD1 on 5 matching bases. From germline, CDR1 is SGHRS and CDR2 YFSETQ. There are 15 residues in the CDR3. V was cut by 4 bases and J by 2 bases, with 15 bases left in between. The CDR3 region has the DNA TGCGCCAGCAGCATTCAGACAGCGACGAACTATGGCTACACCTTC. This sequence encodes CASSIQTATNYGYTF.

The gene calls are TRBV12-5 and TRBJ1-1; 8 bases agree with TRBD1. Trimming removed 1 base from V and 10 bases from J; junction bases left unmatched: 8. In germline, CDR1 is LGHNT, CDR2 FRNRAP. This CDR3 spans 14 amino acids. The CDR3 loop reads CASGLEHETGGAFF. Written as DNA, the CDR3 is TGTGCTAGTGGTTTGGAGCATGAAACAGGGGGAGCTTTCTTT.

In its sample, this clonotype was seen many times. The V and J genes are TRBV6-4 and TRBJ2-1; D ambiguous. The CDR3 sequence is 14 residues long. Trimming took off 0 bases at V and 8 bases at J, with 11 bases between the two ends. Germline CDR1 MRHNA, CDR2 SNTAGT. The CDR3 DNA sequence: TGTGCCAGCAGTGACTCGACGGAGAGCGATGAGCAGTTCTTC. Amino acids: CASSDSTESDEQFF.

This clonotype came up a few times. The chain recombines TRBV27 with TRBJ1-5; D is perhaps TRBD1 (5 bases). CDR1 is MNHEY and CDR2 is SMNVEV in the germline V gene (reference sequence). CDR3 size: 15 residues. Trimming removed 5 bases from V and 3 bases from J, with 14 bases in between. CDR3 protein: CASSPAGGYNQPQHF. The CDR3 DNA is TGTGCCAGCAGTCCCGCCGGGGGGTACAATCAGCCCCAGCATTTT.

In this sample, this clonotype turned up once. The V and J genes are TRBV28 and TRBJ1-5; D unclear. Germline-derived CDR1 and CDR2 are MDHEN and SYDVKM. Trimming cost V 8 bases and J 0 bases, with 14 bases left between them. This CDR3 is 15 amino acids long. The CDR3 bases are TGTGCCAGCCGGAGATCAGTTTATAGCAATCAGCCCCAGCATTTT. It yields the protein CASRRSVYSNQPQHF.

The rearrangement uses TRBV30 and TRBJ2-4; 10 positions match TRBD2. Germline lookup yields CDR1 GTSNPN and CDR2 SVGIG (reference sequence). Germline trimming cut 3 bases from V and 6 bases from J; bases unmatched to any gene: 5. The CDR3 is 14 amino acids. CDR3 DNA sequence: TGTGCCTGGAGCCCTCCTAGCGGGAGAAACATTCAGTACTTC. Residues: CAWSPPSGRNIQYF.

This rearrangement joins TRBV7-9 to TRBJ2-7; D gene ambiguous. From germline, CDR1 is SEHNR and CDR2 FQNEAQ (reference sequence). Trimming pared 4 bases from V and 2 bases from J, leaving 6 bases between. The CDR3 is 12 residues long. CDR3 nucleotides: TGTGCCAGCAGCTCGCAAACCTACGAGCAGTACTTC. Translating gives CASSSQTYEQYF.

This chain uses TRBV28 with TRBJ2-7, with unresolved D. V lost 10 bases, J lost 2 bases, and 18 bases lay in between. The CDR3 runs 14 residues. Germline V CDR1 and CDR2: MDHEN, SYDVKM. CDR3 sequence (DNA): TGTGCCACATCTCAAGGGTTGAGGACCTACGAGCAGTACTTC. Protein product: CATSQGLRTYEQYF. Using reference TRBV28 and TRBJ2-7 for the parts outside the CDR3, the full variable domain is DVKVTQSSRYLVKRTGEKVFLECVQDMDHENMFWYRQDPGLGLRLIYFSYDVKMKEKGDIPEGYSVSREKKERFSLILESASTNQTSMYLCATSQGLRTYEQYFGPGTRLTVT.

This clonotype was counted at least ten times. V usage is TRBV6-1 and J usage is TRBJ2-2; 7 bases fit TRBD2. The V gene's germline CDR1 is MNHNS and CDR2 SASEGT. The CDR3 contains 14 residues. V lost 2 bases, J lost 7 bases, and 4 bases stayed unmatched. The CDR3 loop reads CASSERGGYGELFF. The CDR3 nucleotides read TGTGCCAGCAGTGAACGCGGGGGTTACGGGGAGCTGTTTTTT.